A single sample is the source of the 8 T cell receptor beta chains below, sequenced in a study of shared T cell receptors in the human thymus. Measured with immunoSEQ multiplex PCR; TCRdb has only the in-frame clones, and not every one. The sample holds some 660,000 clones; 70% to 90% are singletons and the top ten take roughly 0.0087%. The sample was also reused in another study, on human thymus T cells.

What was sequenced was thymocytes. The receptor source for this set is a boy less than two years old with a congenital heart defect.

Only one count was recorded for this clone. The chain uses TRBV30 and TRBJ1-5, with TRBD1 matching 9 bases. V shed 2 bases, J shed 1 base, and the junction held 6 bases outside the gene matches. The V gene's germline CDR1 is GTSNPN and CDR2 SVGIG (reference sequence). This CDR3 is built from 16 residues. CDR3 loop: CAWSPGTGRSNQPQHF. CDR3 DNA: TGTGCCTGGAGTCCGGGGACAGGGAGAAGCAATCAGCCCCAGCATTTT.

The gene calls are TRBV9 and TRBJ1-6, with 8 bases aligning to TRBD1. V dropped 9 bases and J dropped 9; count of bases not matched to a gene: 8. The CDR3 totals 13 residues. From germline, CDR1 is SGDLS and CDR2 YYNGEE. The CDR3 DNA sequence: TGTGCCACATCCGGGACAGGAGGTTCACCCCTCCACTTT. It codes for CATSGTGGSPLHF.

The rearrangement joins TRBV27 to TRBJ1-2; TRBD1 is a possible D gene (5 bases). The CDR3 spans 14 residues. Germline values: CDR1 MNHEY, CDR2 SMNVEV (reference sequence). Trimming stripped 5 bases from V and 2 bases from J, with 12 bases between. CDR3 region: CASSQGAENYGYTF. The CDR3 DNA sequence: TGTGCCAGCAGTCAAGGGGCAGAAAACTATGGCTACACCTTC.

The genes are TRBV28 and TRBJ2-7, with TRBD1 as a possible D gene (6 bases). CDR3 length equals 14 residues. Germline V gene sequence: CDR1 MDHEN, CDR2 SYDVKM. The V and J ends lost 8 bases and 2 bases respectively, with 16 bases between them. The CDR3: CASSTSRTAYEQYF. The CDR3 DNA reads as TGTGCCAGCTCAACCTCTCGGACAGCCTACGAGCAGTACTTC.

V and J are TRBV28 and TRBJ2-7; tentative D call: TRBD2 (5 bases). V lost 2 bases and J lost 5, with 10 bases in between. CDR3 length: 13 amino acids. The germline V gene encodes CDR1 MDHEN and CDR2 SYDVKM. The CDR3, as DNA: TGTGCCAGCAGTTTACGGGGAGACCACGAGCAGTACTTC. Translating gives CASSLRGDHEQYF.

Worth noting for this clone: The DNA is omitted, as the CDR3 cannot be located on it reliably, and the CDR3 follows TCRdb's listing. This rearrangement joins TRBV28 to TRBJ2-3; the table's TRBD2 call for D was not verified on the DNA. Germline-derived CDR1 and CDR2 are MDHEN and SYDVKM. 16 amino acids form the CDR3, both terminal residues included. The CDR3 here is CASSSSGLPLTDTQYF.

The rearrangement links TRBV18 to TRBJ2-7; 11 nucleotides line up with TRBD2. CDR1 and CDR2 from the germline V gene are KGHSH and LQKENI. The junction had 6 bases not matched to a gene; V was cut back by 3 bases and J by 5 bases. The CDR3 length is 15 residues. The CDR3 is CASSPLLAGVDEQYF. The CDR3 DNA follows: TGTGCCAGCTCACCCTTACTAGCGGGAGTGGACGAGCAGTACTTC.

The chain recombines TRBV25-1 with TRBJ2-5; TRBD1 matches 8 bases. CDR3 size: 12 residues. CDR1 MGHDK and CDR2 SYGVNS come from the germline V gene. V lost 4 bases and J lost 5; bases outside the gene matches: 0. The DNA for the CDR3 is TGTGCCAGCAGTGCAGGGGGCGAGACCCAGTACTTC. Its protein product is CASSAGGETQYF.